This is a list of T cell receptor beta chains from one sample in a study of blood T cell repertoires in COVID-19. Method: immunoSEQ multiplex PCR; TCRdb's copy keeps in-frame clones and lacks some. Of about 72,000 clones listed, under 90% are singletons. The material sequenced was peripheral blood. The receptors were gathered from a man in his 70s with active or convalescent COVID-19. CDR3s include the opening cysteine and the closing phenylalanine or tryptophan. D genes are given only for firm matches. For some rows the clone size is stated as once, few or many, or as a class when expanded; others skip it.

J	V	size	D	DNA	CDR3
TRBJ1-4	TRBV28	NA	NA	TGTGCCAGCAGTTTCGTTGGAGGAAACAATGAAAAACTGTTTTTT	CASSFVGGNNEKLFF
TRBJ1-3	TRBV5-1	NA	NA	TGCGCCAGCAGCATAGAGGGTGGAGGAAACACCATATATTTT	CASSIEGGGNTIYF
TRBJ1-1	TRBV19	NA	NA	TGTGCCAGTAGTATGCAGGGGCAGGATATTCCTTTCTTT	CASSMQGQDIPFF
TRBJ2-2	TRBV3-1/TRBV3-2	once	NA	TGTGCCAGCAGCTCGTATACCGCTAGCAGCGGAGTCACCGGGGAGCTGTTTTTT	CASSSYTASSGVTGELFF
TRBJ2-1	TRBV4-1	NA	NA	TGCGCCAGCAGCCCCGACAGTCCCACCTACAATGAGCAGTTCTTC	CASSPDSPTYNEQFF
TRBJ2-1	TRBV10-3	NA	TRBD2	TGTGCCATCAGTGGCCTCCGGACTAGCGGGAGCAGCAATGAGCAGTTCTTC	CAISGLRTSGSSNEQFF
TRBJ2-7	TRBV11-2	NA	NA	TGTGCCAGCAGCTTCGTTGAGGACTCTTGGGAGCAGTACTTC	CASSFVEDSWEQYF
TRBJ1-1	TRBV28	NA	NA	TGTGCCAGCAGTTGGTTCAGGGCGCAACGGAACACTGAAGCTTTCTTT	CASSWFRAQRNTEAFF
TRBJ2-7	TRBV7-3	many	NA	TGTGCCAGCAGCAAGGCAGGGACCTACGAGCAGTACTTC	CASSKAGTYEQYF
TRBJ1-2	TRBV19	NA	NA	TGTGCCAGTAGTACAGGACAGTATGGCTACACCTTC	CASSTGQYGYTF
TRBJ2-3	TRBV7-9	NA	NA	TGTGCCAGCAGCTCCCAGGGTATAGATACGCAGTATTTT	CASSSQGIDTQYF
TRBJ2-7	TRBV6-5	NA	TRBD1	TGTGCCAGCAGTTACGTACAGGGGGCGTCCTACGAGCAGTACTTC	CASSYVQGASYEQYF
TRBJ2-7	TRBV18	NA	NA	TGTGCCAGCTCAACGACCGGGACTCACTACGAGCAGTACTTC	CASSTTGTHYEQYF
TRBJ2-1	TRBV28	NA	TRBD2	TGTGCCAGCACTCGATTCGCGGCGGGAGAAACTAAGCAGTTCTTC	CASTRFAAGETKQFF
TRBJ1-1	TRBV9	NA	TRBD1	TGTGCCAGCAGCCCAAGACAGGGCTTGAACACTGAAGCTTTCTTT	CASSPRQGLNTEAFF
TRBJ2-7	TRBV7-9	few	TRBD1	TGTGCCAGCAGCCGGGACAGCGCCTCATCAACCTTC	CASSRDSASSTF
TRBJ2-1	TRBV11-2	NA	TRBD2	TGTGCCAGCAGCTTAGGTAGAGGCGGGAGCTCCTACAATGAGCAGTTCTTC	CASSLGRGGSSYNEQFF
TRBJ1-1	TRBV28	NA	TRBD1	TGTGCCAGCAGTCTCAGGGGGGCAGCTAGGGTTGCAGACACTGAAGCTTTCTTT	CASSLRGAARVADTEAFF
TRBJ1-4	TRBV19	NA	TRBD1	TGTGCCAGTAGTCGGAAGCTAGACAGGGGGCGTTTTTCCCCAAATGAAAAACTGTTTTTT	CASSRKLDRGRFSPNEKLFF
TRBJ1-5	TRBV28	NA	TRBD1	TGTGCCAGCAGTTTACTGGGACAGCCAAGCAATCAGCCCCAGCATTTT	CASSLLGQPSNQPQHF
TRBJ2-3	TRBV6-6	few	NA	TGTGCCAGCAGTTACGGGCAGGGAACAGATACGCAGTATTTT	CASSYGQGTDTQYF
TRBJ1-1	TRBV6-5	NA	TRBD1	TGTGCCAGCAGTTACTCGAGGACAGGGGATACTGAAGCTTTCTTT	CASSYSRTGDTEAFF
TRBJ1-5	TRBV18	NA	NA	TGTGCCAGCTCTCCCTCCGGAGCGGGCTGGGATCAGCCCCAGCATTTT	CASSPSGAGWDQPQHF
TRBJ2-7	TRBV4-2	NA	TRBD1	TGTGCCAGCAGCCGCCGGCCGGGAAGACAGGGGGCCGACGAGCAGTACTTC	CASSRRPGRQGADEQYF
TRBJ1-4	TRBV19	NA	TRBD1	TGTGCCAGTAGTATAAGGACAGGGCCGAATGAAAAACTGTTTTTT	CASSIRTGPNEKLFF
TRBJ1-5	TRBV24-1	NA	TRBD1	TGTGCCACCAGTGATACCAGGGGGGAGGCCAATCAGCCCCAGCATTTT	CATSDTRGEANQPQHF
TRBJ2-5	TRBV5-4	NA	NA	TGTGCCAGCAGCTTTGAGCGGGTGGAGACCCAGTACTTC	CASSFERVETQYF
TRBJ2-1	TRBV6-5	NA	NA	TGTGCCAGCAGGCTAACCAGACAGCAATCCAATGAGCAGTTCTTC	CASRLTRQQSNEQFF
TRBJ1-2	TRBV7-2	NA	NA	TGTGCCAGCAGCCCCTGGAGGGAGAATGGCTACACCTTC	CASSPWRENGYTF
TRBJ2-7	TRBV7-2	NA	TRBD2	TGTGCCAGCAGCAAGTCTAGCGGGAGAAATCACGAGCAGTACTTC	CASSKSSGRNHEQYF
TRBJ2-3	TRBV7-9	NA	NA	TGTGCCAGCAGCTTCGGGACAGATACGCAGTATTTT	CASSFGTDTQYF
TRBJ2-3	TRBV27	NA	TRBD2	TGTGCCAGCAGTTTACAGGTTGCGGGAGGGCATATTTATACGCAGTATTTT	CASSLQVAGGHIYTQYF
TRBJ2-7	TRBV18	NA	TRBD2	TGTGCCAGCGCCACGGGACTAGCGGACACCTACGAGCAGTACTTC	CASATGLADTYEQYF
TRBJ1-5	TRBV6-6	NA	NA	TGTGCCAGCAGTTATTTGACAGAATACCAGCCCCAGCATTTT	CASSYLTEYQPQHF
TRBJ2-1	TRBV6-5	few	NA	TGTGCCAGCAGGGGTACGGGAGCGTACAATGAGCAGTTCTTC	CASRGTGAYNEQFF
TRBJ2-7	TRBV19	NA	TRBD1	TGTGCCAGTAGTATCGGGACAGCCTACGAGCAGTACTTC	CASSIGTAYEQYF
TRBJ2-7	TRBV12-3/TRBV12-4	NA	NA	TGTGCCAGCAGGGCAGGTCCTCTCTACGAGCAGTACTTC	CASRAGPLYEQYF
TRBJ1-6	TRBV15	NA	NA	TGTGCCACCAGCAGAGGGGGCAGTAATTCACCCCTCCACTTT	CATSRGGSNSPLHF
TRBJ2-2	TRBV28	NA	NA	TGTGCCAGCTCCCGGAGGACCGGGGAGCTGTTTTTT	CASSRRTGELFF
TRBJ2-5	TRBV6-5	NA	NA	TGTGCCAGCCTAGGGGCAGGGAGGGAGACCCAGTACTTC	CASLGAGRETQYF
TRBJ1-1	TRBV2	few	TRBD1	TGTGCCAGTCAGACAGGGGTGACGTCTAGCGCTTTCTTT	CASQTGVTSSAFF
TRBJ2-5	TRBV30	NA	TRBD2	TGTGCCTGGAGTGTACGACTAGCGGGAGGCGAGACCCAGTACTTC	CAWSVRLAGGETQYF
TRBJ2-5	TRBV12-3/TRBV12-4	NA	NA	TGTGCCAGCAGTTTAATCGGTGAGACCCAGTACTTC	CASSLIGETQYF
TRBJ1-1	TRBV19	NA	NA	TGTGCCAGTAGTACGTGGGGCGGGGGATCTAAGAACACTGAAGCTTTCTTT	CASSTWGGGSKNTEAFF
TRBJ2-7	TRBV28	NA	TRBD1	TGTGCCAGCAAGGGGACAGTCTACGAGCAGTACTTC	CASKGTVYEQYF
TRBJ1-2	TRBV28	NA	NA	TGTGCCAGCAGTATGTGGGGAGGCGGCTACACCTTC	CASSMWGGGYTF
TRBJ1-5	TRBV15	NA	TRBD1	TGTGCCACCAGACCGGACAGGGGCGGCAATCAGCCCCAGCATTTT	CATRPDRGGNQPQHF
TRBJ2-5	TRBV10-3	NA	TRBD2	TGTGCCATCAGGACTAGCGGGTACCAAGAGACCCAGTACTTC	CAIRTSGYQETQYF
TRBJ2-2	TRBV6-5	NA	TRBD1	TGTGCCAGCCTTTTTGGACAGGGGAACACCGGGGAGCTGTTTTTT	CASLFGQGNTGELFF
TRBJ1-2	TRBV2	NA	TRBD1	TGTGCCAGAACGGGACAGGGTAGATACTATGGCTACACCTTC	CARTGQGRYYGYTF
TRBJ1-2	TRBV3-1/TRBV3-2	NA	NA	TGTGCCAGCAGTCCGGTCGGGAACTATGGCTACACCTTC	CASSPVGNYGYTF
TRBJ2-7	TRBV28	NA	NA	TGTGCCAGCGTGGGCGCGGGGATGCGGTACTCCTACGAGCAGTACTTC	CASVGAGMRYSYEQYF
TRBJ2-1	TRBV6-5	NA	NA	TGTGCCAGCTATGCGCGAGCGTACTACAATGAGCAGTTCTTC	CASYARAYYNEQFF
TRBJ1-1	TRBV7-6	NA	NA	TGTGCCAGCAGCTTAGGACAGAACACTGAAGCTTTCTTT	CASSLGQNTEAFF
TRBJ1-1	TRBV3-1/TRBV3-2	NA	TRBD1	TGTGCCAGCAGCCAGCGGGACAGGGGGTCCTATCGGGGGAACACTGAAGCTTTCTTT	CASSQRDRGSYRGNTEAFF
TRBJ1-1	TRBV2	NA	TRBD1	TGTGCCAGCAAACCCGGGACAGGGGTTGAAGCTTTCTTT	CASKPGTGVEAFF
TRBJ2-7	TRBV28	NA	TRBD2	TGTGCCAGCAGTCGTCCGGGACTAGCGGAATACGAGCAGTACTTC	CASSRPGLAEYEQYF
TRBJ1-4	TRBV11-2	NA	TRBD1	TGTGCCAGCTCAGGGGGTGGGGGAATCTTGGAAAAACTGTTTTTT	CASSGGGGILEKLFF
TRBJ2-7	TRBV5-1	NA	NA	TGCGCCAGCAGCTTTCTTAGGGGTTCCTACGAGCAGTACTTC	CASSFLRGSYEQYF
TRBJ2-1	TRBV28	NA	NA	TGTGCCAGCAGCGGATCTGGGGGCACGGGTAATGAGCAGTTCTTC	CASSGSGGTGNEQFF